What follows are 10 T cell receptor beta chains derived from one specimen sequenced in a study of T cells after yellow fever vaccination. TCRdb called the 5' RACE reads again in MiXCR, with one record for every CDR3 protein. This table has about 350,000 distinct CDR3 sequences, approximately 12% appearing once. Material: CD4+ T cells sorted from PBMCs, obtained 15 days after the yellow fever booster vaccination. Source of these receptors: a man between 18 and 29 years old who received the YFV17D yellow fever vaccine.

This clonotype was recorded many times. The chain employs TRBV7-2 and TRBJ2-5, with D perhaps TRBD2 (6 bases). The CDR3 totals 13 residues. CDR1 and CDR2 (germline): SGHTA, FQGNSA. Trimming took off 5 bases at V and 4 bases at J, with 11 bases between the two ends. CDR3 DNA sequence: TGTGCCAGCAGCCCATTGGGGGGAGAGACCCAGTACTTC. Translation gives CASSPLGGETQYF.

This clonotype showed up just a few times. The V call is TRBV10-3, the J call TRBJ1-6; D remains ambiguous. Germline V gene sequence: CDR1 ENHRY, CDR2 SYGVKD. V was clipped by 11 bases and J by 2 bases, with 7 bases between them. The CDR3 extends over 12 amino acids. In DNA, the CDR3 is TGTGCCGCCAGGACCTATAATTCACCCCTCCACTTT. This translates into CAARTYNSPLHF.

In this sample, this clonotype turned up a few times. The V and J genes are TRBV27 and TRBJ2-7; D ambiguous. This CDR3 spans 18 amino acids. The V and J ends lost 2 bases and 3 bases respectively, with 23 bases between them. Germline lookup yields CDR1 MNHEY and CDR2 SMNVEV (reference sequence). In nucleotides, the CDR3 is TGTGCCAGCAGTTTAAGGGTCGCAGGATTCGGTGCTTACTACGAGCAGTACTTC. Translation gives CASSLRVAGFGAYYEQYF.

The chain recombines TRBV29-1 with TRBJ2-1; the D gene is possibly TRBD2 (6 bases). Per germline, CDR1 SQVTM and CDR2 ANQGSEA. Trimming took 6 bases from V and 0 from J, leaving 12 bases between them. The length of the CDR3 is 14 residues. The CDR3 is CSVLSGDSYNEQFF. The CDR3 DNA reads as TGCAGCGTACTTAGCGGAGACTCCTACAATGAGCAGTTCTTC.

The gene calls are TRBV6-1 and TRBJ2-7; D is undetermined. The CDR3 totals 13 residues. The germline CDR1 and CDR2 sequences are MNHNS and SASEGT. V lost 7 bases, J lost 0 bases, and 10 bases lay in between. CDR3 DNA: TGTGCCAGCACCCTCGGACGCTCCTACGAGCAGTACGTC. This translates into CASTLGRSYEQYV.

This chain connects TRBV7-6 to TRBJ1-4; D not resolved. V was clipped by 2 bases and J by 3 bases, with 7 bases between them. Germline V CDR1 and CDR2: SGHVS, FNYEAQ. The CDR3 has 14 amino acids. CDR3 in amino acids: CASSLSQANEKLFF. The CDR3 nucleotides read TGTGCCAGCAGCTTAAGCCAAGCTAATGAAAAACTGTTTTTT.

Only a few counts were recorded for this clonotype. This chain uses TRBV9 with TRBJ2-1, with 7 bases lining up with TRBD2. Germline CDR1 and CDR2: SGDLS and YYNGEE. The J segment lost 14 bases and the V segment lost 0 bases, leaving 5 bases of the junction unmatched. The CDR3 spans 12 residues. CDR3 DNA sequence: TGTGCCAGCAGCGTAGTGGCGGGGGTTAAGTTCTTC. Its protein product is CASSVVAGVKFF.

This clonotype was counted ten times or more. CDR3 nucleotide sequence: TGTGCCAGCAGTCCGGACAGGACAAGCACAGATACGCAGTATTTT. Its protein is CASSPDRTSTDTQYF. V usage is TRBV12-3 or TRBV12-4 and J usage is TRBJ2-3; 7 nucleotides align to TRBD1. This CDR3 has 15 amino acids. The V gene end was trimmed by 5 bases and the J gene end by 0 bases; junction bases not matched to a gene: 5.

The chain uses TRBV7-2 and TRBJ2-3; D unresolved. The germline V and J ends were trimmed by 3 bases and 1 base, with 11 bases remaining between them. The CDR3 totals 15 residues. CDR1 SGHTA and CDR2 FQGNSA come from the germline V gene. CDR3 nucleotides: TGTGCCAGCAGCTTCCGCGGCAGCCGCACAGATACGCAGTATTTT. It yields the protein CASSFRGSRTDTQYF.

The rearrangement joins TRBV20-1 to TRBJ2-5, with D tentatively TRBD1 (6 bases). The CDR3 covers 11 residues. Germline V CDR1 and CDR2: DFQATT, SNEGSKA (reference sequence). Trimming pared 6 bases from V and 3 bases from J, leaving 8 bases between. The CDR3 DNA is TGCAGTGCGTACAGGGAAGAGACCCAGTACTTC. It is translated as CSAYREETQYF.